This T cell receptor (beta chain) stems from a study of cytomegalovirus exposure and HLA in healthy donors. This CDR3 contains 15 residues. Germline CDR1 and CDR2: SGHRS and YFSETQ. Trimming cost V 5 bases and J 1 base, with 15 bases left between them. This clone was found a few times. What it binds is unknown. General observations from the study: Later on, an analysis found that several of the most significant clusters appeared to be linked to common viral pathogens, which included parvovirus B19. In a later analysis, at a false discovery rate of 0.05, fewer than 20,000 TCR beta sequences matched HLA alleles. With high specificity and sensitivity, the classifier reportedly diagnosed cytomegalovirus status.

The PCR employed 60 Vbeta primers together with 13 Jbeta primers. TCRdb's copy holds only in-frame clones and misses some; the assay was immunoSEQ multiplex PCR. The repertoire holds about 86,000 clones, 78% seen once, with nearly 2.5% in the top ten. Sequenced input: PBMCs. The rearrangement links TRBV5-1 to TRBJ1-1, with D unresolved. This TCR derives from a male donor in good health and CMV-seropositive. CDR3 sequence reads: CASRLDTGSNTEAFF. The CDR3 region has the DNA TGCGCCAGCAGGCTTGATACCGGGTCGAACACTGAAGCTTTCTTT.